This T cell receptor beta chain was recorded in a study of T cells in women clearing cervical HPV infection. The overall study: Case blood was drawn when the lesion was first found; control blood after infection became undetectable. Only a few women had HLA typing results available. General study points: Richness differences could reflect unmeasured T-cell content per sample.

Method: immunoSEQ multiplex PCR; TCRdb's copy keeps in-frame clones and lacks some. This sample's table has 25,000 to 35,000 clones. This CDR3 contains 11 residues. Germline CDR1 and CDR2: MNHEY and SVGEGT. The V gene lost 11 bases and the J gene lost 7 bases, with 14 bases spanning the gap. To note about this clone: Its antigen is not identified. The read ends 3 residues before the CDR3 terminus; that terminus is restored from the germline J gene.

The sequence was collected from a woman aged 18 to 69 with a cervical HPV16 infection that either progressed to CIN3+ or cleared (not recorded which). Sequences were obtained from blood buffy coat. This chain joins TRBV6-2 or TRBV6-3 and TRBJ1-2; possibly TRBD1 for D (5 bases). The CDR3 DNA, read in part, is TGTGCCCGCGGACAAGGAGGTGGC. This gives the protein CARGQGGG. The whole CDR3 protein reads CARGQGGGYTF.